These 14 T cell receptor beta chains were sequenced from one sample in a study of T-cell reconstitution after alpha-beta-depleted transplantation in children. Preparing the TCRbeta library involved the use of unique molecular identifiers. A single record per CDR3 protein comes from TCRdb applying MiXCR to the PCR reads. This sample has approximately 590,000 distinct CDR3 sequences, with about 10% found just once. The sample in question was PBMCs from the stem cell graft donor, obtained from the stem cell graft. These receptors originate from a human donor who donated a stem cell graft to a child with acute myeloid leukemia.

This clonotype turned up a few times. This sequence joins TRBV28 and TRBJ2-7; tentatively, D is TRBD2 (6 bases). V shed 4 bases and J shed 3 bases, with 16 bases lying between them. The CDR3 sequence is 15 residues long. From germline, CDR1 is MDHEN and CDR2 SYDVKM. This CDR3 is CASSSRLEGLYEQYF. CDR3 sequence (DNA): TGTGCCAGCAGTTCCAGACTAGAGGGCCTCTACGAGCAGTACTTC.

This CDR3 is CSTRGTEAFF. The CDR3 DNA follows: TGCAGCACCCGGGGCACTGAAGCTTTCTTT. V is TRBV29-1 and J is TRBJ1-1; D remains unclear. Germline loops: CDR1 SQVTM, CDR2 ANQGSEA. V was shortened by 8 bases and J by 4 bases, with 8 bases between the two germline ends. This CDR3 spans 10 amino acids.

This clonotype was detected many times. The CDR3 region has the DNA TGTGCCAGCAGCCCTCCAGGGGCCTACAATGAGCAGTTCTTC. It is translated as CASSPPGAYNEQFF. The V and J genes are TRBV7-9 and TRBJ2-1; TRBD1 might be the D (6 bases). Germline assignment: CDR1 SEHNR and CDR2 FQNEAQ (reference sequence). The length of the CDR3 is 14 residues. Deletions cut 5 bases from V and 2 bases from J, with 10 bases between.

The gene calls are TRBV6-2 or TRBV6-3 and TRBJ1-3; D ambiguous. CDR3 length: 13 amino acids. CDR1 MNHEY and CDR2 SVGEGT come from the germline V gene. Trimming cost V 5 bases and J 7 bases, with 12 bases left between them. The CDR3 protein is CASSARVGNTIYF. CDR3 bases: TGTGCCAGCAGTGCCCGCGTGGGGAACACCATATATTTT.

This clonotype appeared many times. The chain carries TRBV10-3 and TRBJ2-1; TRBD2 agrees at 12 bases. Germline V gene data show CDR1 as ENHRY and CDR2 as SYGVKD. The J segment lost 6 bases and the V segment lost 8 bases, leaving 2 bases of the junction unmatched. CDR3 length: 13 amino acids. This CDR3 reads CAILAGGPNEQFF. DNA of the CDR3: TGTGCCATCCTAGCGGGAGGGCCCAATGAGCAGTTCTTC.

This clonotype was found many times. The chain joins TRBV20-1 to TRBJ2-5; no clear D. The CDR3 is made up of 13 amino acids. Germline V CDR1 and CDR2: DFQATT, SNEGSKA (reference sequence). Between the trimmed V and J ends, which lost 4 bases and 0 bases, there was a span of 9 bases. In nucleotides, the CDR3 is TGCAGTGCTATCGCCGGGTACCAAGAGACCCAGTACTTC. Translation gives CSAIAGYQETQYF.

This clonotype was recorded many times. The chain recombines TRBV5-1 with TRBJ2-1; the match to TRBD1 covers 7 bases. Germline-derived CDR1 and CDR2 are SGHRS and YFSETQ. V shed 0 bases, J shed 4 bases, and the junction held 10 bases outside the gene matches. The CDR3 is made up of 17 amino acids. CDR3 nucleotide sequence: TGCGCCAGCAGCTTGGAGGGGGCCCGGCAGGAATACAATGAGCAGTTCTTC. Translating gives CASSLEGARQEYNEQFF.

The sample holds a few counts of this clonotype. The chain has TRBV6-1 and TRBJ2-7; TRBD2 aligns across 9 bases. Trimming removed 6 bases from V and 5 bases from J; junction bases left unmatched: 11. Germline loops: CDR1 MNHNS, CDR2 SASEGT. The CDR3 spans 15 residues. The CDR3 spells CASSLGGAGGHEQYF. In DNA form, the CDR3 reads TGTGCCAGCAGCCTCGGGGGAGCGGGAGGTCACGAGCAGTACTTC.

This clonotype occurred many times. V gene TRBV7-2 combines with J gene TRBJ2-7; 9 bases fit TRBD2. This CDR3 has 14 amino acids. CDR1 is SGHTA and CDR2 is FQGNSA in the germline V gene. V lost 4 bases and J lost 2; bases outside the gene matches: 3. This chain's CDR3 is CASSSGLAAYEQYF. CDR3 DNA sequence: TGTGCCAGCAGCTCGGGACTAGCAGCCTACGAGCAGTACTTC.

This clonotype was seen a handful of times. The chain has TRBV5-4 and TRBJ2-7, with D perhaps being TRBD1 or TRBD2 (5 bases each). CDR3 length: 15 amino acids. The V gene's germline CDR1 is SGHNT and CDR2 YYREEE (reference sequence). Trimming stripped 4 bases from V and 3 bases from J, with 17 bases between. CDR3 protein: CASSVGQGPLYEQYF. CDR3 DNA: TGTGCCAGCAGCGTTGGTCAGGGACCCCTCTACGAGCAGTACTTC.

This clonotype was picked up a small number of times. The DNA for the CDR3 is TGTGCCAGCAGCAGTTCTGGACGGCTGAACACTGAAGCTTTCTTT. Translating it yields CASSSSGRLNTEAFF. The chain is built from TRBV12-3 or TRBV12-4 and TRBJ1-1; D gene unclear. The CDR3 runs 15 residues. The V end lost 6 bases, the J end lost 0 bases, and 14 bases lay between the germline ends.

This clonotype was recorded only once. This may arise from a read error, as a much more abundant clone is one base away. The chain uses TRBV18 and TRBJ2-3; D not resolved. Germline CDR1 reads KGHSH; CDR2 reads LQKENI. The CDR3 is 13 amino acids. The chain's CDR3 is CASSALQLDTQCF. DNA of the CDR3: TGTGCCAGCTCAGCCCTACAGCTAGATACGCAGTGTTTT.

A few counts support this clonotype. The chain carries TRBV20-1 and TRBJ2-5; 9 positions agree with TRBD2. The CDR3 covers 16 residues. The germline CDR1 and CDR2 sequences are DFQATT and SNEGSKA (reference sequence). V trimming: 6 bases; J trimming: 4 bases; junction bases outside the gene matches: 15. CDR3: CSAWSGIAGAGETQYF. CDR3 nucleotide sequence: TGCAGTGCATGGTCTGGGATAGCGGGAGCTGGAGAGACCCAGTACTTC.

This clonotype occurred many times. The chain joins TRBV29-1 to TRBJ2-3; TRBD2 is a possible D gene (7 bases). The V gene lost 4 bases and the J gene lost 2 bases, with 13 bases spanning the gap. CDR3 size: 14 residues. Per germline, CDR1 SQVTM and CDR2 ANQGSEA. In DNA, the CDR3 is TGCAGCGTTGGACGGGGGGCGCCCACAGATACGCAGTATTTT. Its translation is CSVGRGAPTDTQYF.